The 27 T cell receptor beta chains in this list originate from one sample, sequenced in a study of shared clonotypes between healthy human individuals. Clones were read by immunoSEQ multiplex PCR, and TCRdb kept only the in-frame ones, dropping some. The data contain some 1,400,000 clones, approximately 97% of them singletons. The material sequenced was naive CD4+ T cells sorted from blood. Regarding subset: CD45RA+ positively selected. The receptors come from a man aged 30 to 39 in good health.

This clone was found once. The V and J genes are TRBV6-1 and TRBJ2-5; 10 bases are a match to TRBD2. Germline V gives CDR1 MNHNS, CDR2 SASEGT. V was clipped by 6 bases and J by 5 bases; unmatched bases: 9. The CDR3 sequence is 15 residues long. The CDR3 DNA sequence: TGTGCCAGCAGGAAACCTAGCGGGAGACCGGAGACCCAGTACTTC. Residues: CASRKPSGRPETQYF.

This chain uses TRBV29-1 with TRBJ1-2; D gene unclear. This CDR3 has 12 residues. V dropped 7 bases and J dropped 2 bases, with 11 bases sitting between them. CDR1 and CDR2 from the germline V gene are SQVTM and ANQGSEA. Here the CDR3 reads CSARPLNYGYTF. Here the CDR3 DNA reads TGCAGCGCTCGCCCGCTGAACTATGGCTACACCTTC.

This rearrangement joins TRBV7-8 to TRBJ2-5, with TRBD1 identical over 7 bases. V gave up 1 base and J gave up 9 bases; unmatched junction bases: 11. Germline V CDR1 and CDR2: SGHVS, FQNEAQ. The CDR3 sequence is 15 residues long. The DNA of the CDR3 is TGTGCCAGCAGCTTAGGGATTGACAGGGTGGATCCCCAGTACTTC. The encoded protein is CASSLGIDRVDPQYF. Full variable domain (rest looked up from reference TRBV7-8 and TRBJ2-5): GAGVSQSPRYKVAKRGQDVALRCDPISGHVSLFWYQQALGQGPEFLTYFQNEAQLDKSGLPSDRFFAERPEGSVSTLKIQRTQQEDSAVYLCASSLGIDRVDPQYFGPGTRLLVL.

As DNA, the CDR3 is TGTGCCAGCAGCTTAATGGCGGCCTCCTACGAGCAGTACTTC. Its translation: CASSLMAASYEQYF. The rearrangement uses TRBV11-2 and TRBJ2-7; D is unresolved. This CDR3 contains 14 residues. The germline V gene encodes CDR1 SGHAT and CDR2 FQNNGV. Deletions cut 2 bases from V and 0 bases from J, with 8 bases between.

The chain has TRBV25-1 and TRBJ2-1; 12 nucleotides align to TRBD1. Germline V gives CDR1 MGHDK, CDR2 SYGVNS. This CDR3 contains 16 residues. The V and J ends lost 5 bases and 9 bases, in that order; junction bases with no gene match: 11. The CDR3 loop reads CASSNYRDRGHGEQFF. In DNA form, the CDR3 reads TGTGCCAGCAGTAACTATAGGGACAGGGGGCATGGTGAGCAGTTCTTC.

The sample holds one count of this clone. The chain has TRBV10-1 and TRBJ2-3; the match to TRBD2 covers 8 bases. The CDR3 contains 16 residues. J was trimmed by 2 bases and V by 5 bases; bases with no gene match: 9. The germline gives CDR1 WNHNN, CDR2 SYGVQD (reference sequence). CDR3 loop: CASSTAGGRDTDTQYF. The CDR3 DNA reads TGCGCCAGCAGTACTGCGGGGGGACGGGACACAGATACGCAGTATTTT.

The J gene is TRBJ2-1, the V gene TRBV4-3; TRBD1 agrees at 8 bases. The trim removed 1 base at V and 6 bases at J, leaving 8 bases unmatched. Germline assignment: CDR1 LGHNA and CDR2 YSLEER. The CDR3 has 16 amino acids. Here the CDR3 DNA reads TGCGCCAGCAGCCAAGGGAGACAGGGGCTGTTCAATGAGCAGTTCTTC. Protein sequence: CASSQGRQGLFNEQFF.

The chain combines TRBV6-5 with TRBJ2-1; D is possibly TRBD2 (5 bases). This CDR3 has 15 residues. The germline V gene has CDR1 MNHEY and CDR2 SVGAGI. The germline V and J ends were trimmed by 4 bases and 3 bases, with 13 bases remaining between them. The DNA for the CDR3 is TGTGCCAGCAGTTCCCGAGAGGGCCTCTACAATGAGCAGTTCTTC. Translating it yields CASSSREGLYNEQFF.

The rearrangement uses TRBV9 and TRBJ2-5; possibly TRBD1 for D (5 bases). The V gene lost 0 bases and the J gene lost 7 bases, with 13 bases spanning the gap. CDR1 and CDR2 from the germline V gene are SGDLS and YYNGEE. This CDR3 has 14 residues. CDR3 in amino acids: CASSVVPGTGTQYF. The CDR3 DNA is TGTGCCAGCAGCGTAGTTCCTGGCACAGGGACCCAGTACTTC. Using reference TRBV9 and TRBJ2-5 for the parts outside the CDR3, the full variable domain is DSGVTQTPKHLITATGQRVTLRCSPRSGDLSVYWYQQSLDQGLQFLIQYYNGEERAKGNILERFSAQQFPDLHSELNLSSLELGDSALYFCASSVVPGTGTQYFGPGTRLLVL.

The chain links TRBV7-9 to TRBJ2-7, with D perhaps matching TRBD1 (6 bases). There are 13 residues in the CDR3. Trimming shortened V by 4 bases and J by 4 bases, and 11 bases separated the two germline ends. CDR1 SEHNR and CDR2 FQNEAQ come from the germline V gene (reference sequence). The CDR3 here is CASSSRGQYEQYF. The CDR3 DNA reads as TGTGCCAGCAGCTCCAGGGGTCAGTACGAGCAGTACTTC.

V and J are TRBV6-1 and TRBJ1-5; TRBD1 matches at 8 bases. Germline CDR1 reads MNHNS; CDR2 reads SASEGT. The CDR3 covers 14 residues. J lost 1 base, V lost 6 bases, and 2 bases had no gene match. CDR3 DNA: TGTGCCAGCAGCAGACAGGGGAGCAATCAGCCCCAGCATTTT. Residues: CASSRQGSNQPQHF.

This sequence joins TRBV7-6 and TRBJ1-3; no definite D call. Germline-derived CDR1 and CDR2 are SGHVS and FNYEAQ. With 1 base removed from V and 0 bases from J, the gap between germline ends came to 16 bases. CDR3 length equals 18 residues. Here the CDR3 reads CASSLEAGREYSGNTIYF. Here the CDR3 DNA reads TGTGCCAGCAGCTTAGAAGCGGGCAGAGAATACTCTGGAAACACCATATATTTT.

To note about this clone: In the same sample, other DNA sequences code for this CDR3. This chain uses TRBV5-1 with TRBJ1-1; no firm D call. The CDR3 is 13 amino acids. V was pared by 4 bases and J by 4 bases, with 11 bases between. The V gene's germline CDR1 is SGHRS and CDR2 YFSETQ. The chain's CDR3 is CASSLRPGTEAFF. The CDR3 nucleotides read TGCGCCAGCAGCCTTCGCCCCGGCACTGAAGCTTTCTTT. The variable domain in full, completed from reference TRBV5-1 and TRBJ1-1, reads KAGVTQTPRYLIKTRGQQVTLSCSPISGHRSVSWYQQTPGQGLQFLFEYFSETQRNKGNFPGRFSGRQFSNSRSEMNVSTLELGDSALYLCASSLRPGTEAFFGQGTRLTVV.

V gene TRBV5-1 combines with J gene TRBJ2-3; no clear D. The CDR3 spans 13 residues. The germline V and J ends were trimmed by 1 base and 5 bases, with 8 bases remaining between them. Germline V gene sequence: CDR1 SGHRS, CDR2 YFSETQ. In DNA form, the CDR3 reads TGCGCCAGCAGCTTGTTCCTGATAGATACGCAGTATTTT. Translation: CASSLFLIDTQYF.

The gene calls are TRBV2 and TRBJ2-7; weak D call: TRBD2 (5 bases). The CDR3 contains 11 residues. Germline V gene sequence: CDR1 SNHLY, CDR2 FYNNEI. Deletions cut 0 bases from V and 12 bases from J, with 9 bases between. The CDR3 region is CASSEAAEGYF. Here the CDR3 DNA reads TGTGCCAGCAGTGAAGCCGCTGAGGGGTACTTC.

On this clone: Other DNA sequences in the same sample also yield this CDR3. CDR3 in amino acids: CASSLGPGRDEQYF. CDR3 sequence (DNA): TGTGCCAGCAGCTTAGGTCCAGGAAGGGACGAGCAGTACTTC. This chain uses TRBV11-3 with TRBJ2-7, with D unclear. Germline CDR1 reads SGHNT; CDR2 reads YENEEA. Trimming shortened V by 1 base and J by 5 bases, and 12 bases separated the two germline ends. The CDR3 is made up of 14 amino acids.

The CDR3 protein is CASSVPGTGEQYF. The CDR3 DNA reads TGTGCCAGCAGCGTCCCGGGCACTGGCGAGCAGTACTTC. This chain links TRBV27 with TRBJ2-7; no firm D call. With 6 bases removed from V and 6 bases from J, the gap between germline ends came to 15 bases. CDR3 length: 13 amino acids. Germline loops: CDR1 MNHEY, CDR2 SMNVEV (reference sequence).

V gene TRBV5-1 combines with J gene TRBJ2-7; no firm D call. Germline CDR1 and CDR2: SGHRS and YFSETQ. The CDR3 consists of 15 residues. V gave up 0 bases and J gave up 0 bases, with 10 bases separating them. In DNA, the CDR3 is TGCGCCAGCAGCTTGGTTGGCAACCCCTCCTACGAGCAGTACTTC. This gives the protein CASSLVGNPSYEQYF.

The CDR3 DNA reads as TGTGCCACGGCGGCGGGAGAGGTTTACAATGAGCAGTTCTTC. Translated: CATAAGEVYNEQFF. The V call is TRBV6-5, the J call TRBJ2-1; 7 nucleotides match TRBD2. The CDR3 spans 14 residues. V lost 10 bases to trimming and J lost 4 bases; unmatched junction nucleotides: 10. CDR1 and CDR2 (germline): MNHEY, SVGAGI.

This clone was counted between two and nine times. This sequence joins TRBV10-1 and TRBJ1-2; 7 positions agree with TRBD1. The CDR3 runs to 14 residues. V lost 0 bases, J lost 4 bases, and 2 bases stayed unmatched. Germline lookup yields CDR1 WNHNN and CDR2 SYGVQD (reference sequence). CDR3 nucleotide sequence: TGCGCCAGCAGTGAGTCCCCAGGGGGCTATGGCTACACCTTC. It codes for CASSESPGGYGYTF.

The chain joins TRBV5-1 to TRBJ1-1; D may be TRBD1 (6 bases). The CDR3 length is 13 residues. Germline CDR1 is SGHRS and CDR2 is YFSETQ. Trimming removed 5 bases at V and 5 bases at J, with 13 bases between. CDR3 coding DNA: TGCGCCAGCAGACTACAGGGTGCGACTGAAGCTTTCTTT. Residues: CASRLQGATEAFF.

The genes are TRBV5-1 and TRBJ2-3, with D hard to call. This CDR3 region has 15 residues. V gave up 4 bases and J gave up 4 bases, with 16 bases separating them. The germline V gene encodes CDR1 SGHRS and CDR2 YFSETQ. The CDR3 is CASSRADPRADTQYF. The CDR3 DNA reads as TGCGCCAGCAGCAGAGCCGACCCTAGGGCAGATACGCAGTATTTT.

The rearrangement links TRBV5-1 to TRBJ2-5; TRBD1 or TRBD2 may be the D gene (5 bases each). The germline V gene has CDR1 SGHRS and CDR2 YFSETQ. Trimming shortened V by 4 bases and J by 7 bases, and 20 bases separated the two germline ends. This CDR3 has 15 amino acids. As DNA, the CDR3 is TGCGCCAGCAGCCTCGATGAGGGGCCGAAACGGACCCAGTACTTC. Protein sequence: CASSLDEGPKRTQYF. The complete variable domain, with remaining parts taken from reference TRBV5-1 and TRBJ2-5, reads KAGVTQTPRYLIKTRGQQVTLSCSPISGHRSVSWYQQTPGQGLQFLFEYFSETQRNKGNFPGRFSGRQFSNSRSEMNVSTLELGDSALYLCASSLDEGPKRTQYFGPGTRLLVL.

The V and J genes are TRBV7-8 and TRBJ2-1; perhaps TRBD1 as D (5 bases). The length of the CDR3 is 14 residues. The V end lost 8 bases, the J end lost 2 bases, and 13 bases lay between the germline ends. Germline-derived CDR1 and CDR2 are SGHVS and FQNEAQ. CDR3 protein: CASLQSGPYNEQFF. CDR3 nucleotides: TGTGCCAGCCTACAGTCAGGGCCCTACAATGAGCAGTTCTTC.

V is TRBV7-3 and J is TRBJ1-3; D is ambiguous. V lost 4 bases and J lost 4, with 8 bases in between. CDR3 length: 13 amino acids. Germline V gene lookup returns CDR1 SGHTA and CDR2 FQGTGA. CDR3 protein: CASSSNLGNTIYF. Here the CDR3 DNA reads TGTGCCAGCAGCTCTAATTTGGGAAACACCATATATTTT.

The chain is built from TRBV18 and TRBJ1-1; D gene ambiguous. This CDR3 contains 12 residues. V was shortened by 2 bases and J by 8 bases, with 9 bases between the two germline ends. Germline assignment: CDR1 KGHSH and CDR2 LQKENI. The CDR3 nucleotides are TGTGCCAGCTCACCAAGGAGATCAGAAGCTTTCTTT. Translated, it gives CASSPRRSEAFF. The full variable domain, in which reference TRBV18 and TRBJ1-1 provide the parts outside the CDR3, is NAGVMQNPRHLVRRRGQEARLRCSPMKGHSHVYWYRQLPEEGLKFMVYLQKENIIDESGMPKERFSAEFPKEGPSILRIQQVVRGDSAAYFCASSPRRSEAFFGQGTRLTVV.

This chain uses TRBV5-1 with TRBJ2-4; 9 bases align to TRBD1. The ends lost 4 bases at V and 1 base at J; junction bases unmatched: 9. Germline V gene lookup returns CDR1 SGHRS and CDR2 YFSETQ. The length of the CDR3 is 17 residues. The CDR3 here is CASSPGQGTGAKNIQYF. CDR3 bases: TGCGCCAGCAGCCCTGGACAGGGGACAGGGGCCAAAAACATTCAGTACTTC.